This T cell receptor (beta chain) originates from a study of vaccination and CD4 T cells after COVID-19. At the level of the study: Overlapping SARS-CoV-2, HCoV-NL63, HCoV-OC43 and HCoV-229E spike peptides stimulated the cells. A CEFX pool, an HIV-1 Nef pool, or no peptide went to control cultures.

With respect to this clonotype: Its antigen is not known.

This CDR3 comprises 15 residues. V was clipped by 0 bases and J by 4 bases, with 10 bases between them. Germline loops: CDR1 MNHEY, CDR2 SVGAGI. The Oncomine TCR Beta short-read assay was applied to DNA of cultured CD4+ T cells. A single record per CDR3 protein comes from TCRdb applying MiXCR to the PCR reads. Counted here are some 15,000 distinct CDR3 sequences, over 50% occurring once; the ten biggest clones make up less than 15%. The treatment is: approximately 9-day PBMC culture with coronavirus spike peptide pools or control peptides (ViraFEST assay). ViraFEST used peptide pools to expand antigen-specific T cells and subsequently sequenced their TCRs.

The sequenced material came from CD4+ T cells from blood, cultured in vitro. This clonotype originated in a human donor who had recovered from COVID-19. This rearrangement joins TRBV6-5 to TRBJ1-5; no clear D gene. The CDR3 region is CASSYSADPNQPQHF. DNA of the CDR3: TGTGCCAGCAGTTACTCCGCAGACCCTAATCAGCCCCAGCATTTT.